This TCR beta chain was found in a study of T cells in narcolepsy. The study, taken as a whole, reports: Blood of same and different patients, but not healthy controls, reportedly held recurring autoreactive clonotypes.

For this clone: Antigen specificity is unknown.

Trimming left V 4 bases short and J 1 base short, with 10 bases between. The CDR3 runs to 14 residues. Germline CDR1 MGHRA, CDR2 YSYEKL. Only in-frame clones appear in the TCRdb table, and some are missing; sequencing was by immunoSEQ multiplex PCR. This table holds some 29,000 clones, around 87% found once. Specimen: memory (CD45RA-) CD4+ T cells from blood. V usage is TRBV4-1 and J usage is TRBJ1-1; the D is unclear. This receptor was obtained from a human donor in good health. The CDR3 nucleotides read TGCGCCAGCAGCCCAGGCCGTAAGAACACTGAAGCTTTCTTT. Protein product: CASSPGRKNTEAFF.